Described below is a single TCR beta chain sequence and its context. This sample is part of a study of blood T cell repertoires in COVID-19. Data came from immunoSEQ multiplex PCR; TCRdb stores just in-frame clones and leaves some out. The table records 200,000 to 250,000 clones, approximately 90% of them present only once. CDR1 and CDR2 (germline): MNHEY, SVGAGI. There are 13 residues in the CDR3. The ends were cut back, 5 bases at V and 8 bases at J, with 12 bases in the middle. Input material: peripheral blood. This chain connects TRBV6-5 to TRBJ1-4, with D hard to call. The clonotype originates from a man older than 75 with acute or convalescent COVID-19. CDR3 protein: CASSTRGGEKLFF. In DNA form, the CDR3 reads TGTGCCAGCAGTACCCGTGGAGGGGAAAAACTGTTTTTT.